The 14 T cell receptor beta chains below all came from one sample that was sequenced in a study of neurological immune-mediated disorders. TCRdb reprocessed the 5' RACE reads via MiXCR and lists one record per CDR3 protein. This sample has approximately 41,000 distinct CDR3 sequences; around 15% occur once, and the top ten carry roughly 3.4%. Material: CD4+ T cells from blood. Source of these receptors: a woman in her fifties or sixties with HTLV-1-associated myelopathy (HAM/TSP).

This clonotype has a count of ten or more. J is TRBJ1-2 and V is TRBV7-3, with 9 bases that match TRBD1. The trim removed 4 bases at V and 5 bases at J, leaving 8 bases unmatched. CDR3 length: 15 residues. The germline V gene has CDR1 SGHTA and CDR2 FQGTGA. The CDR3 loop is CASSSRDRDPYGYTF. In DNA, the CDR3 is TGTGCCAGCAGCTCCCGGGACAGGGACCCGTATGGCTACACCTTC.

This clonotype was counted many times. V usage is TRBV5-1 and J usage is TRBJ2-6; D remains unclear. V was shortened by 5 bases and J by 4 bases, with 7 bases between the two germline ends. The CDR3 has 13 amino acids. The germline gives CDR1 SGHRS, CDR2 YFSETQ. CDR3 protein: CASRKSGANVLTF. The CDR3 DNA reads TGCGCCAGCAGAAAGTCCGGGGCCAACGTCCTGACTTTC.

In this sample, this clonotype turned up many times. The CDR3 coding sequence is TGTGCCAGCAGCTTAACGGGCAGAACTGAAGCTTTCTTT. It codes for CASSLTGRTEAFF. This chain joins TRBV7-3 and TRBJ1-1; D is undetermined. CDR3 length: 13 residues. Germline-derived CDR1 and CDR2 are SGHTA and FQGTGA. V lost 0 bases to trimming and J lost 5 bases, with 7 bases between them.

In its sample, this clonotype was seen many times. The gene calls are TRBV7-2 and TRBJ2-7; D possibly matches TRBD1 or TRBD2 (5 bases each). This CDR3 is built from 15 residues. The V gene's germline CDR1 is SGHTA and CDR2 FQGNSA. The V and J ends lost 5 bases and 2 bases respectively, with 16 bases between them. The CDR3 loop is CASSTRGRGAYEQYF. The CDR3 coding sequence is TGTGCCAGCAGCACTCGGGGTAGGGGAGCCTACGAGCAGTACTTC. Full variable domain (remainder filled in from reference TRBV7-2 and TRBJ2-7): GAGVSQSPSNKVTEKGKDVELRCDPISGHTALYWYRQSLGQGLEFLIYFQGNSAPDKSGLPSDRFSAERTGGSVSTLTIQRTQQEDSAVYLCASSTRGRGAYEQYFGPGTRLTVT.

The gene calls are TRBV5-1 and TRBJ2-3, with 12 bases identical to TRBD2. V lost 4 bases and J lost 8; bases outside the gene matches: 17. The germline V gene encodes CDR1 SGHRS and CDR2 YFSETQ. The CDR3 runs to 18 residues. The DNA for the CDR3 is TGCGCCAGCAGCACCAGGACTAGCGGGGTAACGGTAATCGGTACGCAGTATTTT. Translated, it gives CASSTRTSGVTVIGTQYF.

Ten or more counts support this clonotype. The chain links TRBV20-1 to TRBJ2-3; 9 bases line up with TRBD2. V dropped 2 bases and J dropped 2; count of bases not matched to a gene: 14. Germline-derived CDR1 and CDR2 are DFQATT and SNEGSKA (reference sequence). This CDR3 is 18 amino acids long. The CDR3 sequence: CSARYVASGEDYTDTQYF. CDR3 DNA sequence: TGCAGTGCTAGATATGTGGCTAGCGGGGAGGATTACACAGATACGCAGTATTTT.

This clonotype was seen many times. J is TRBJ2-2 and V is TRBV3-1; D gene ambiguous. Germline V gene data show CDR1 as LGHDT and CDR2 as YNNKEL (reference sequence). With 6 bases removed from V and 2 bases from J, the gap between germline ends came to 7 bases. This CDR3 is 13 amino acids long. CDR3 bases: TGTGCCAGCAGACGACGTAACACCGGGGAGCTGTTTTTT. It is translated as CASRRRNTGELFF.

This clonotype was picked up many times. The chain has TRBV5-4 and TRBJ2-1; the D gene is possibly TRBD1 (6 bases). The CDR3 sequence is 14 residues long. The V end lost 4 bases, the J end lost 4 bases, and 12 bases lay between the germline ends. The germline V gene has CDR1 SGHNT and CDR2 YYREEE (reference sequence). This chain's CDR3 is CASSHGDKYNEQFF. The CDR3 DNA reads TGTGCCAGCAGCCACGGGGACAAATACAATGAGCAGTTCTTC.

As regards this clonotype: Mismatch with germline at one junction end may stem from a read error. V usage is TRBV6-6 and J usage is TRBJ2-7; a possible D gene is TRBD2 (6 bases). This CDR3 is built from 14 residues. Germline V CDR1 and CDR2: MNHNY, SVGAGI (reference sequence). CDR3 in DNA: TGTGTCAGCAGTTACTCTGGGAGGTATAACGAGCAGTGCTTC. Translation: CVSSYSGRYNEQCF.

This clonotype was counted many times. The chain employs TRBV5-1 and TRBJ1-4, with 10 positions matching TRBD1. The CDR3 extends over 14 amino acids. CDR1 and CDR2 (germline): SGHRS, YFSETQ. The CDR3, as DNA: TGCGCTAGCCGAACCGGGACAGGGGAAGAAAAACTGTTTTTT. Translation: CASRTGTGEEKLFF.

This clonotype came up many times. The chain employs TRBV4-1 and TRBJ1-3, with D maybe TRBD1 (6 bases). Trimming cost V 2 bases and J 3 bases, with 20 bases left between them. This CDR3 comprises 18 residues. Germline CDR1 is MGHRA and CDR2 is YSYEKL. In nucleotides, the CDR3 is TGCGCCAGCAGCCAATCCCAACTCCAGGGGTTCGGTGGAAACACCATATATTTT. As protein: CASSQSQLQGFGGNTIYF.

This clonotype was picked up many times. The J gene is TRBJ2-5, the V gene TRBV2; TRBD1 matches 11 bases. The V and J ends lost 9 bases and 4 bases, in that order; junction bases with no gene match: 7. The CDR3 covers 14 residues. CDR1 is SNHLY and CDR2 is FYNNEI in the germline V gene. The CDR3 loop reads CASTPDRGRETQYF. The CDR3, as DNA: TGTGCCAGTACCCCGGACAGGGGGCGAGAGACCCAGTACTTC.

This clonotype was observed at least ten times. The chain employs TRBV5-1 and TRBJ2-5; weak D call: TRBD1 (6 bases). The ends were cut back, 2 bases at V and 5 bases at J, with 16 bases in the middle. There are 15 residues in the CDR3. Germline loops: CDR1 SGHRS, CDR2 YFSETQ. CDR3: CASSFLGGGQETQYF. The CDR3 coding sequence is TGCGCCAGCAGCTTCCTGGGTGGGGGCCAGGAGACCCAGTACTTC.

This clonotype was observed many times. The chain is built from TRBV5-1 and TRBJ1-6; D might be TRBD1 (5 bases). The V gene lost 0 bases and the J gene lost 11 bases, with 21 bases spanning the gap. The CDR3 has 17 residues. Germline loops: CDR1 SGHRS, CDR2 YFSETQ. The CDR3 nucleotides are TGCGCCAGCAGCTTGGATCGGGGGGGAGACCAGAGAACACCCCTCCACTTT. Encoded protein: CASSLDRGGDQRTPLHF.